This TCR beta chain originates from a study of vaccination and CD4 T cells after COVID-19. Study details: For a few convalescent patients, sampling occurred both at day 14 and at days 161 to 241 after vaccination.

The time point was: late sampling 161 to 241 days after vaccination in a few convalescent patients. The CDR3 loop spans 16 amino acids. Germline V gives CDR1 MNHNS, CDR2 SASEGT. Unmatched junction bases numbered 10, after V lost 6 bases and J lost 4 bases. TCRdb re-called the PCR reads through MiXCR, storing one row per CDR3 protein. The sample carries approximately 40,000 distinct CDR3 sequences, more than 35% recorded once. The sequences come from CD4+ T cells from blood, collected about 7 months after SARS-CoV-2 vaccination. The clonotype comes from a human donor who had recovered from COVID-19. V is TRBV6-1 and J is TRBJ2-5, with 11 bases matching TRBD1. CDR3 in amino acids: CASSTRTGGSRETQYF. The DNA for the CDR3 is TGTGCCAGCAGCACCAGGACAGGGGGCAGTAGAGAGACCCAGTACTTC.